These 2 T cell receptor beta chains share one sample of origin, sequenced in a study of blood T cell repertoires in COVID-19. Libraries were prepared by immunoSEQ multiplex PCR; TCRdb keeps only in-frame clonotypes and omits some of them. The sample lists roughly 130,000 clones, about four fifths occurring once. The material sequenced was peripheral blood. The origin of the receptors is a woman in her seventies with COVID-19, enrolled during active disease.

V and J are TRBV7-9 and TRBJ1-5, with unresolved D. From germline, CDR1 is SEHNR and CDR2 FQNEAQ (reference sequence). This CDR3 region has 12 residues. The V end lost 6 bases, the J end lost 6 bases, and 9 bases lay between the germline ends. CDR3 in amino acids: CASSPGPQPQHF. The DNA of the CDR3 is TGTGCCAGCAGTCCTGGGCCTCAGCCCCAGCATTTT.

The chain couples TRBV9 to TRBJ2-1, with D perhaps TRBD2 (6 bases). The CDR3 is made up of 15 amino acids. Trimming took off 0 bases at V and 6 bases at J, with 13 bases between the two ends. Germline lookup yields CDR1 SGDLS and CDR2 YYNGEE. CDR3 sequence reads: CASSVGVLAGNEQFF. In nucleotides, the CDR3 is TGTGCCAGCAGCGTAGGAGTACTAGCTGGCAATGAGCAGTTCTTC.